The 7 T cell receptor beta chains below all came from one sample that was sequenced in a study of shared clonotypes between healthy human individuals (dated by TCRdb to 2020 to 2022). Library preparation used the immunoSEQ multiplex PCR assay. What TCRdb holds here is the immuneACCESS table cut down to in-frame rearrangements. Part of the clones is not present; checked against another copy, under half of the missing clones reflect an unresolved V gene, and the others are unexplained. The sample table shows about 2.1 million clones, and approximately 94% are seen once. The ten largest clonotypes hold over 1.5% of the sample. CD8 naive samples consisted of CD45RO-negative cells that were positively selected for CCR7, yielding a CD45RA+CCR7+ population without TemRA cells. Sample: naive CD8+ T cells from PBMCs. According to the study, the label for this sample's cell subset or site signals: CD45RA+CCR7+. All receptors come from a man aged 18 to 29 in good health. Some clones in this sample may be carry-over from other donors' samples.

With respect to this clone: Different DNA sequences within this sample yield the same CDR3. V gene TRBV9 combines with J gene TRBJ2-1; 9 bases fit TRBD1. The junction had 6 bases not matched to a gene; V was cut back by 4 bases and J by 4 bases. CDR3 length equals 15 residues. Germline V gene data show CDR1 as SGDLS and CDR2 as YYNGEE. The CDR3 spells CASSPGTGLYNEQFF. The CDR3 DNA reads as TGTGCCAGCAGCCCCGGGACAGGGTTGTACAATGAGCAGTTCTTC.

V usage is TRBV19 and J usage is TRBJ1-2, with D perhaps matching TRBD1 (6 bases). This CDR3 contains 13 residues. V was trimmed by 6 bases and J by 4 bases, leaving 12 bases between them. Germline loops: CDR1 LNHDA, CDR2 SQIVND (reference sequence). The CDR3 DNA reads TGTGCCAGTAGCCTCGACAGGCTCTATGGCTACACCTTC. Translated, it gives CASSLDRLYGYTF.

As concerns this clone: Additional DNA sequences in this sample encode the identical CDR3. The V gene is TRBV9, the J gene TRBJ2-1; D call uncertain. Germline CDR1 SGDLS, CDR2 YYNGEE. The CDR3 is made up of 15 amino acids. V was trimmed by 3 bases and J by 0 bases, leaving 10 bases between them. As DNA, the CDR3 is TGTGCCAGCAGCGGGCGTCAAGGCTCCTACAATGAGCAGTTCTTC. It is translated as CASSGRQGSYNEQFF.

The chain uses TRBV13 and TRBJ2-2; D is undetermined. The CDR3 contains 12 residues. V was cut by 5 bases and J by 9 bases, with 10 bases left in between. Germline V gene lookup returns CDR1 PRHDT and CDR2 FYEKMQ (reference sequence). CDR3 sequence (DNA): TGTGCCAGCAGCCACCAGCGTAGGGAGCTGTTTTTT. Protein product: CASSHQRRELFF.

In regard to this clone: The same CDR3 can be traced to other DNA sequences in this sample. The chain joins TRBV27 to TRBJ2-1; D uncertain. The V and J ends lost 2 bases and 7 bases respectively, with 6 bases between them. The CDR3 consists of 12 residues. CDR1 is MNHEY and CDR2 is SMNVEV in the germline V gene (reference sequence). CDR3: CASSLGSNEQFF. The CDR3 region has the DNA TGTGCCAGCAGTTTAGGGTCAAATGAGCAGTTCTTC.

The J gene is TRBJ2-7, the V gene TRBV27; D perhaps matches TRBD2 (5 bases). Trimming left V 8 bases short and J 5 bases short, with 19 bases between. This CDR3 is 14 amino acids long. Germline V CDR1 and CDR2: MNHEY, SMNVEV (reference sequence). DNA of the CDR3: TGTGCCAGCGGATACCACCTCGGAGGCAACGAGCAGTACTTC. The encoded protein is CASGYHLGGNEQYF.

The genes are TRBV27 and TRBJ1-2; perhaps TRBD1 as D (6 bases). Germline lookup yields CDR1 MNHEY and CDR2 SMNVEV (reference sequence). Deletions cut 5 bases from V and 0 bases from J, with 16 bases between. This CDR3 has 16 amino acids. Here the CDR3 reads CASSGAGTLANYGYTF. The CDR3 DNA sequence: TGTGCCAGCAGTGGGGCCGGGACACTTGCTAACTATGGCTACACCTTC.